One sample yielded the 5 T cell receptor beta chains listed below, sequenced in a study of T cells in localized non-small cell lung cancer. Profiling relied on immunoSEQ multiplex PCR, and the TCRdb table lists in-frame clones only, not all of them. The sample lists about 35,000 clones, around 93% seen once, with about 11% in the top ten. Material: peripheral blood mononuclear cells, obtained before any cancer treatment. Every receptor here comes from a female donor of 60 years or more with stage II lung adenocarcinoma.

Regarding this clone: The CDR3 carries no conserved terminal phenylalanine or tryptophan, so it likely arises from a read error. Because the CDR3's place on the DNA is in doubt, the DNA is left out and the CDR3 is given as listed by TCRdb. The rearrangement uses TRBV27 and TRBJ2-6. Germline V gives CDR1 MNHEY, CDR2 SMNVEV (reference sequence). The CDR3 region is 10 residues in length, termini included. The CDR3 region is CASSFWCKEV.

The chain links TRBV18 to TRBJ1-4; 7 nucleotides align to TRBD1. V lost 1 base and J lost 3; bases outside the gene matches: 5. The CDR3 runs to 16 residues. Germline V gene sequence: CDR1 KGHSH, CDR2 LQKENI. The CDR3 DNA is TGTGCCAGCTCACCACTAAACAGGGGAGCTAATGAAAAACTGTTTTTT. Translating gives CASSPLNRGANEKLFF. Full variable domain (remainder filled in from reference TRBV18 and TRBJ1-4): NAGVMQNPRHLVRRRGQEARLRCSPMKGHSHVYWYRQLPEEGLKFMVYLQKENIIDESGMPKERFSAEFPKEGPSILRIQQVVRGDSAAYFCASSPLNRGANEKLFFGSGTQLSVL.

The chain joins TRBV28 to TRBJ2-1; 9 nucleotides match TRBD1. Germline V gives CDR1 MDHEN, CDR2 SYDVKM. The trim removed 6 bases at V and 1 base at J, leaving 13 bases unmatched. The CDR3 sequence is 18 residues long. CDR3: CASSLPPGQGGSYNEQFF. As DNA, the CDR3 is TGTGCCAGCAGCCTTCCCCCGGGACAGGGAGGTTCCTACAATGAGCAGTTCTTC.

The chain recombines TRBV6-5 with TRBJ1-2, with D perhaps matching TRBD1 (6 bases). The V and J ends lost 5 bases and 5 bases respectively, with 15 bases between them. The CDR3 runs 14 residues. Germline V gene sequence: CDR1 MNHEY, CDR2 SVGAGI. The CDR3 region is CASSLDGGWYGYTF. Here the CDR3 DNA reads TGTGCCAGCAGTCTAGACGGGGGCTGGTATGGCTACACCTTC.

V is TRBV28 and J is TRBJ1-3; 7 positions agree with TRBD1. The V and J ends lost 8 bases and 3 bases, in that order; junction bases with no gene match: 10. The CDR3 spans 15 residues. Germline lookup yields CDR1 MDHEN and CDR2 SYDVKM. CDR3 residues: CASRGTEGFGNTIYF. The CDR3 DNA follows: TGTGCCAGCCGAGGGACAGAGGGGTTTGGAAACACCATATATTTT.